Listed here are 9 T cell receptor beta chains from one sample, sequenced in a study of T cells in Graves' hyperthyroidism and ophthalmopathy. Regions amplified from RNA transcripts were the TCR beta CDR3 regions. HTBI primers drove first-round RT-PCR of the TCR CDR3. Each CDR3 protein is one row after TCRdb ran MiXCR on the multiplex PCR reads. In the table there are fewer than 600,000 distinct CDR3 sequences, 13% to 15% of which are singletons. Material: blood. The receptors here all came from a woman aged 40 to 50 with Graves' hyperthyroidism.

The chain has TRBV20-1 and TRBJ2-3, with 11 positions matching TRBD2. CDR1 and CDR2 (germline): DFQATT, SNEGSKA (reference sequence). CDR3 length: 15 residues. After removal of 3 bases from V and 6 bases from J, the junction contained 8 bases not matched to a gene. For the CDR3, the DNA is TGCAGTGCTAGTGGGACTAGCGGTTCTGTGGATACGCAGTATTTT. Translating it yields CSASGTSGSVDTQYF.

The J gene is TRBJ2-3, the V gene TRBV7-8, with a possible D match to TRBD2 (5 bases). The germline V and J ends were trimmed by 8 bases and 0 bases, with 18 bases remaining between them. Germline lookup yields CDR1 SGHVS and CDR2 FQNEAQ. This CDR3 comprises 16 residues. The CDR3 reads CASGSTTGSSTDTQYF. As DNA, the CDR3 is TGTGCCAGCGGATCTACGACGGGGTCGAGCACAGATACGCAGTATTTT.

This clonotype was observed many times. The J gene is TRBJ1-2, the V gene TRBV20-1, with D maybe TRBD1 (5 bases). The germline V and J ends were trimmed by 1 base and 4 bases, with 10 bases remaining between them. Germline V CDR1 and CDR2: DFQATT, SNEGSKA (reference sequence). The CDR3 length is 13 residues. DNA for the CDR3: TGCAGTGCTAGAGCGGGGGGAACCTATGGCTACACCTTC. This translates into CSARAGGTYGYTF.

The table lists this clonotype with a few counts. The chain recombines TRBV19 with TRBJ2-3; no clear D. V was pared by 6 bases and J by 6 bases, with 13 bases between. Germline-derived CDR1 and CDR2 are LNHDA and SQIVND (reference sequence). The CDR3 consists of 13 residues. The CDR3 nucleotides read TGTGCCAGTAGGCCCAGGAATGGGGATACGCAGTATTTT. This sequence encodes CASRPRNGDTQYF.

The chain recombines TRBV30 with TRBJ1-1; possible D gene TRBD1, 6 bases. This CDR3 contains 13 residues. Trimming pared 5 bases from V and 4 bases from J, leaving 14 bases between. Germline values: CDR1 GTSNPN, CDR2 SVGIG (reference sequence). CDR3 DNA sequence: TGTGCCTGGGGGGGGGGCTGGGCCACTGAAGCTTTCTTT. It specifies CAWGGGWATEAFF.

This clonotype was picked up many times. CDR3 loop: CASSYSVSGFWGYTF. For the CDR3, the DNA is TGTGCCAGCAGTTACTCGGTGTCGGGATTCTGGGGCTACACCTTC. The chain recombines TRBV6-5 with TRBJ1-2; no definite D call. The CDR3 covers 15 residues. V was clipped by 0 bases and J by 8 bases, with 16 bases between them. The V gene's germline CDR1 is MNHEY and CDR2 SVGAGI.

This clonotype was picked up a small number of times. The chain uses TRBV9 and TRBJ2-5; 9 positions match TRBD1. Per the germline V gene, CDR1 is SGDLS and CDR2 is YYNGEE. The CDR3 is made up of 15 amino acids. V gave up 0 bases and J gave up 5 bases; unmatched junction bases: 5. Here the CDR3 reads CASSVEQGAWETQYF. For the CDR3, the DNA is TGTGCCAGCAGCGTAGAACAGGGGGCGTGGGAGACCCAGTACTTC. Drawing the rest from reference TRBV9 and TRBJ2-5, the complete variable domain is DSGVTQTPKHLITATGQRVTLRCSPRSGDLSVYWYQQSLDQGLQFLIQYYNGEERAKGNILERFSAQQFPDLHSELNLSSLELGDSALYFCASSVEQGAWETQYFGPGTRLLVL.

This clonotype was detected only a few times. V usage is TRBV20-1 and J usage is TRBJ2-3, with 11 bases matching TRBD2. V trimming: 6 bases; J trimming: 5 bases; junction bases outside the gene matches: 13. Germline lookup yields CDR1 DFQATT and CDR2 SNEGSKA (reference sequence). This CDR3 spans 16 amino acids. In DNA form, the CDR3 reads TGCAGTGCCAGCCCCATAGCGGGAGGGCCGATAGATACGCAGTATTTT. It codes for CSASPIAGGPIDTQYF.

This clonotype has ten or more counts. This chain connects TRBV27 to TRBJ2-1; 8 positions match TRBD2. J was trimmed by 5 bases and V by 3 bases; bases with no gene match: 6. Germline CDR1 is MNHEY and CDR2 is SMNVEV (reference sequence). The CDR3 length is 15 residues. CDR3 in DNA: TGTGCCAGCAGTTTTACGGGAGGGCCCAACAATGAGCAGTTCTTC. This translates into CASSFTGGPNNEQFF.